The 28 T cell receptor beta chains in this list originate from one sample, sequenced in a study of human T cells and chemical hapten exposure. The time point denotes: patch test 1, 2 weeks after DPC sensitization. As for treatment: therapeutic diphenylcyclopropenone sensitization with weekly scalp DPC. Each CDR3 protein gets one entry after TCRdb re-called the RACE reads with MiXCR. The table lists some 350,000 distinct CDR3 sequences, approximately 6.3% of them singletons. The sequenced sample was whole blood, obtained in connection with sensitization to the hapten diphenylcyclopropenone (DPC). The receptor source for this set is a woman between 18 and 29 years old with alopecia areata. Some clones in this sample may be carry-over from other donors' samples.

V is TRBV13 and J is TRBJ2-3, with 9 bases matching TRBD2. With 5 bases clipped from V and 0 bases from J, the junction kept 6 bases outside the gene matches. The CDR3 runs to 16 residues. The germline gives CDR1 PRHDT, CDR2 FYEKMQ (reference sequence). CDR3 in DNA: TGTGCCAGCAGCACCCTTAGCGGGGGCAGCACAGATACGCAGTATTTT. This gives the protein CASSTLSGGSTDTQYF.

The gene calls are TRBV6-6 and TRBJ1-1; D not certain. V lost 5 bases and J lost 0, with 7 bases in between. Per the germline V gene, CDR1 is MNHNY and CDR2 is SVGAGI (reference sequence). This CDR3 has 13 residues. The CDR3 sequence: CASSPEMNTEAFF. In DNA, the CDR3 is TGTGCCAGCAGTCCAGAGATGAACACTGAAGCTTTCTTT.

CDR3 DNA: TGCGCCAGCAGGTCAACGACCAGGGGCACTGAAGCTTTCTTT. This codes for CASRSTTRGTEAFF. V gene TRBV4-1 combines with J gene TRBJ1-1; weak D call: TRBD1 (6 bases). The CDR3 has 14 residues. Deletions cut 6 bases from V and 4 bases from J, with 15 bases between. Germline assignment: CDR1 MGHRA and CDR2 YSYEKL.

V gene TRBV27 combines with J gene TRBJ1-1; D is perhaps TRBD1 (6 bases). V lost 0 bases and J 0 bases, leaving 11 bases between the germline ends. This CDR3 contains 16 residues. Per germline, CDR1 MNHEY and CDR2 SMNVEV (reference sequence). This CDR3 is CASSLSRGTLNTEAFF. The CDR3 coding sequence is TGTGCCAGCAGTTTATCGAGGGGGACGTTGAACACTGAAGCTTTCTTT.

This clonotype was detected only a few times. This rearrangement joins TRBV20-1 to TRBJ1-1; D perhaps matches TRBD1 (6 bases). V lost 0 bases and J lost 5, with 13 bases in between. Germline-derived CDR1 and CDR2 are DFQATT and SNEGSKA (reference sequence). This CDR3 is built from 14 residues. The chain's CDR3 is CSARDLQGYTEAFF. The CDR3 nucleotides read TGCAGTGCTAGAGATTTACAGGGATATACTGAAGCTTTCTTT.

This clonotype has at least ten counts. This chain connects TRBV3-1 to TRBJ2-1; 7 nucleotides align to TRBD2. CDR1 and CDR2 (germline): LGHDT, YNNKEL (reference sequence). There are 16 residues in the CDR3. V trimming: 0 bases; J trimming: 0 bases; junction bases outside the gene matches: 2. The CDR3 region is CASSQDGGGSYNEQFF. CDR3 sequence (DNA): TGTGCCAGCAGCCAAGATGGCGGGGGCTCCTACAATGAGCAGTTCTTC.

The CDR3 reads CASSQGLQLAEQYF. DNA for the CDR3: TGCGCCAGCAGCCAGGGACTCCAGCTAGCCGAGCAGTACTTC. The rearrangement uses TRBV4-3 and TRBJ2-7; D perhaps matches TRBD2 (6 bases). The CDR3 is 14 amino acids. The V and J ends lost 3 bases and 6 bases respectively, with 15 bases between them. Germline CDR1 LGHNA, CDR2 YSLEER.

The chain has TRBV5-6 and TRBJ1-4; D is ambiguous. This CDR3 region has 14 residues. Looked up from germline, CDR1 is SGHDT and CDR2 is YYEEEE. V dropped 3 bases and J dropped 8 bases, with 14 bases sitting between them. CDR3 region: CASSSPPGWEKLFF. The CDR3 region has the DNA TGTGCCAGCAGCTCCCCACCGGGGTGGGAAAAACTGTTTTTT.

This clonotype was picked up many times. The V gene is TRBV7-2, the J gene TRBJ2-1; TRBD1 or TRBD2 may be the D gene (5 bases each). The CDR3 is made up of 15 amino acids. CDR1 SGHTA and CDR2 FQGNSA come from the germline V gene. V gave up 2 bases and J gave up 0 bases, with 8 bases separating them. The CDR3 loop is CASSLSRGSYNEQFF. As DNA, the CDR3 is TGTGCCAGCAGCTTATCGAGGGGCTCCTACAATGAGCAGTTCTTC.

The chain carries TRBV7-2 and TRBJ2-7; 7 bases line up with TRBD1. Germline V gene lookup returns CDR1 SGHTA and CDR2 FQGNSA. V gave up 5 bases and J gave up 5 bases; unmatched junction bases: 9. CDR3 length: 14 residues. The CDR3 sequence is CASSPGTARDEQYF. The CDR3 nucleotides are TGTGCCAGCAGCCCCGGGACAGCGCGTGACGAGCAGTACTTC.

Many counts were recorded for this clonotype. The V gene is TRBV7-8, the J gene TRBJ2-3; a possible D gene is TRBD2 (6 bases). Germline V gene sequence: CDR1 SGHVS, CDR2 FQNEAQ. Trimming removed 4 bases from V and 3 bases from J, with 17 bases in between. This CDR3 is built from 16 residues. The CDR3 protein is CASSSPPDYLTDTQYF. CDR3 bases: TGTGCCAGCAGCTCCCCCCCGGACTACTTGACAGATACGCAGTATTTT.

This clonotype was seen a few times. This chain links TRBV5-6 with TRBJ2-5; D unresolved. The CDR3 has 14 amino acids. The ends were cut back, 4 bases at V and 3 bases at J, with 13 bases in the middle. The germline V gene encodes CDR1 SGHDT and CDR2 YYEEEE. For the CDR3, the DNA is TGTGCCAGCAGCCCGGCCAGTGTGGAAGAGACCCAGTACTTC. Protein: CASSPASVEETQYF.

The chain has TRBV27 and TRBJ2-3; TRBD2 aligns across 7 bases. The trim removed 6 bases at V and 8 bases at J, leaving 5 bases unmatched. The CDR3 runs to 12 residues. CDR1 and CDR2 (germline): MNHEY, SMNVEV (reference sequence). The CDR3 sequence is CASSYGLGTQYF. CDR3 DNA: TGTGCCAGCAGCTACGGACTAGGTACGCAGTATTTT.

The chain couples TRBV4-2 to TRBJ2-7; D might be TRBD2 (7 bases). V lost 2 bases and J 4 bases, leaving 15 bases between the germline ends. CDR1 and CDR2 (germline): LGHNA, YNFKEQ. CDR3 length equals 15 residues. CDR3 sequence reads: CASSQQVEGGYEQYF. DNA for the CDR3: TGTGCCAGCAGCCAACAAGTAGAGGGGGGGTACGAGCAGTACTTC.

The chain employs TRBV11-2 and TRBJ2-3; 8 positions match TRBD2. Germline V gene data show CDR1 as SGHAT and CDR2 as FQNNGV. The V gene end was trimmed by 0 bases and the J gene end by 3 bases; junction bases not matched to a gene: 11. This CDR3 region has 18 residues. The CDR3 sequence is CASSLDGGAYTATDTQYF. CDR3 nucleotide sequence: TGTGCCAGCAGCTTAGACGGGGGGGCTTATACGGCGACAGATACGCAGTATTTT.

The sample holds many counts of this clonotype. The chain carries TRBV27 and TRBJ2-7; 8 bases agree with TRBD2. This CDR3 spans 13 amino acids. Per the germline V gene, CDR1 is MNHEY and CDR2 is SMNVEV (reference sequence). J was trimmed by 4 bases and V by 4 bases; bases with no gene match: 3. The CDR3 coding sequence is TGTGCCAGCAGTTACCAGCGGGGGTACGAGCAGTACTTC. Protein: CASSYQRGYEQYF.

This clonotype has a count of ten or more. This chain's CDR3 is CASSPGLAGTPSTDTQYF. For the CDR3, the DNA is TGTGCCAGCTCACCAGGGCTAGCGGGGACCCCGAGCACAGATACGCAGTATTTT. The V gene is TRBV18, the J gene TRBJ2-3; 9 bases agree with TRBD2. This CDR3 comprises 18 residues. CDR1 is KGHSH, CDR2 LQKENI, per germline. Germline trimming cut 2 bases from V and 0 bases from J; bases unmatched to any gene: 9.

V usage is TRBV2 and J usage is TRBJ2-2; D not resolved. This CDR3 comprises 15 residues. Trimming removed 6 bases at V and 7 bases at J, with 18 bases between. The germline gives CDR1 SNHLY, CDR2 FYNNEI. CDR3 sequence reads: CASSATGPDSGELFF. CDR3 bases: TGTGCCAGCAGCGCAACCGGGCCCGATAGCGGGGAGCTGTTTTTT. The full variable domain, its missing parts supplied by reference TRBV2 and TRBJ2-2, is EPEVTQTPSHQVTQMGQEVILRCVPISNHLYFYWYRQILGQKVEFLVSFYNNEISEKSEIFDDQFSVERPDGSNFTLKIRSTKLEDSAMYFCASSATGPDSGELFFGEGSRLTVL.

This clonotype was seen a few times. The CDR3 sequence: CASSTSGGEGYEQYF. The CDR3 DNA is TGTGCCAGCAGTACTAGCGGGGGGGAGGGTTACGAGCAGTACTTC. V gene TRBV6-5 combines with J gene TRBJ2-7; 13 bases agree with TRBD2. V lost 5 bases and J lost 4; bases outside the gene matches: 5. The CDR3 length is 15 residues. CDR1 is MNHEY and CDR2 is SVGAGI in the germline V gene.

Only a few counts were recorded for this clonotype. The chain combines TRBV18 with TRBJ2-3, with TRBD2 as a possible D gene (5 bases). The CDR3 consists of 14 residues. V lost 0 bases and J 4 bases, leaving 8 bases between the germline ends. CDR1 is KGHSH, CDR2 LQKENI, per germline. The CDR3 loop is CASSPPGGSDTQYF. Here the CDR3 DNA reads TGTGCCAGCTCACCACCCGGAGGTTCAGATACGCAGTATTTT.

The V gene is TRBV27, the J gene TRBJ2-4, with 10 bases lining up with TRBD1. The CDR3 length is 14 residues. V lost 5 bases, J lost 7 bases, and 5 bases stayed unmatched. Germline assignment: CDR1 MNHEY and CDR2 SMNVEV (reference sequence). The CDR3 sequence is CASSKRTGGNIQYF. DNA of the CDR3: TGTGCCAGCAGTAAAAGGACAGGGGGTAACATTCAGTACTTC.

This clonotype was recorded a few times. The chain recombines TRBV12-3 or TRBV12-4 with TRBJ2-1; 10 bases align to TRBD1. This CDR3 spans 15 amino acids. V was pared by 6 bases and J by 8 bases, with 10 bases of the junction left unmatched. CDR3 coding DNA: TGTGCCAGCAGGACTTCCCCGGGACAGGGGTATGAGCAGTTCTTC. This encodes CASRTSPGQGYEQFF.

V is TRBV18 and J is TRBJ2-7; 11 bases match TRBD1. J lost 7 bases, V lost 4 bases, and 9 bases had no gene match. Germline lookup yields CDR1 KGHSH and CDR2 LQKENI. This CDR3 comprises 15 residues. This CDR3 is CASSLGQGAAGEQYF. DNA of the CDR3: TGTGCCAGCTCACTCGGACAGGGGGCAGCAGGAGAGCAGTACTTC.

This clonotype was detected a few times. This sequence joins TRBV3-1 and TRBJ2-3; 13 nucleotides align to TRBD2. Germline V lookup: CDR1 LGHDT, CDR2 YNNKEL (reference sequence). This CDR3 is 18 amino acids long. V shed 0 bases, J shed 2 bases, and the junction held 5 bases outside the gene matches. Here the CDR3 DNA reads TGTGCCAGCAGCCAAGAAGAACTAGCGGGGGGGGACACAGATACGCAGTATTTT. This translates into CASSQEELAGGDTDTQYF.

The chain employs TRBV5-6 and TRBJ1-3; D remains unclear. The CDR3 contains 13 residues. Germline V lookup: CDR1 SGHDT, CDR2 YYEEEE. V lost 0 bases and J 9 bases, leaving 10 bases between the germline ends. Here the CDR3 DNA reads TGTGCCAGCAGCTTGGAGAGGGTACGCACCATATATTTT. Amino acid sequence: CASSLERVRTIYF.

This clonotype was detected a few times. The J gene is TRBJ1-2, the V gene TRBV7-2; 7 positions agree with TRBD1. V trimming: 7 bases; J trimming: 2 bases; junction bases outside the gene matches: 7. CDR1 and CDR2 from the germline V gene are SGHTA and FQGNSA. CDR3 length: 14 amino acids. The CDR3 region has the DNA TGTGCCAGCACCCCCCTGGGACAGAACTATGGCTACACCTTC. As protein: CASTPLGQNYGYTF. Based on the CDR3 plus reference TRBV7-2 and TRBJ1-2, the full variable domain is GAGVSQSPSNKVTEKGKDVELRCDPISGHTALYWYRQSLGQGLEFLIYFQGNSAPDKSGLPSDRFSAERTGGSVSTLTIQRTQQEDSAVYLCASTPLGQNYGYTFGSGTRLTVV.

The chain recombines TRBV7-3 with TRBJ2-5, with D perhaps TRBD2 (5 bases). Deletions cut 0 bases from V and 4 bases from J, with 6 bases between. CDR1 is SGHTA and CDR2 is FQGTGA in the germline V gene. The CDR3 has 13 residues. CDR3 DNA sequence: TGTGCCAGCAGCTTAACGGAGGCAGAGACCCAGTACTTC. Protein: CASSLTEAETQYF. Variable domain in full (rest from reference TRBV7-3 and TRBJ2-5): GAGVSQTPSNKVTEKGKYVELRCDPISGHTALYWYRQSLGQGPEFLIYFQGTGAADDSGLPNDRFFAVRPEGSVSTLKIQRTERGDSAVYLCASSLTEAETQYFGPGTRLLVL.

This chain uses TRBV20-1 with TRBJ1-4, with 8 nucleotides matching TRBD1. The V and J ends lost 2 bases and 8 bases, in that order; junction bases with no gene match: 7. Germline V gives CDR1 DFQATT, CDR2 SNEGSKA (reference sequence). The CDR3 spans 14 residues. Written as DNA, the CDR3 is TGCAGTGCTAGACGCAGGACAGGGATGGAAAAACTGTTTTTT. It specifies CSARRRTGMEKLFF.